This is a list of T cell receptor beta chains from one sample in a study of identical twins. TCRdb re-called the 5' RACE reads with MiXCR, one entry per CDR3 protein. The data hold fewer than 250,000 distinct CDR3 sequences, with approximately 7% observed a single time. These data also featured in a second study, about yellow fever vaccine responses in identical twins.

Material for sequencing was memory (CD45RO+) T cells sorted from blood. The receptor source for this set is a woman in her late teens or twenties in good health. Both conserved end residues are part of each CDR3. D genes are given only for firm matches. A row's size may be missing; if present it is once, few, many or a size class.

d_gene	abundance	len	v_gene	j_gene	CDR3aa	CDR3nt
.	few	13	TRBV10-3	TRBJ2-6	CAIRGAGYTVLTF	TGTGCCATCAGGGGGGCAGGGTATACCGTCCTGACTTTC
.	many	13	TRBV5-1	TRBJ2-1	CASSLSTRDEQFF	TGCGCCAGCAGCTTGAGCACAAGAGATGAGCAGTTCTTC
.	.	15	TRBV2	TRBJ2-5	CASDRGLQPPETQYF	TGTGCCAGCGATCGGGGGCTGCAGCCCCCCGAGACCCAGTACTTC
TRBD1	few	15	TRBV28	TRBJ2-2	CASSEGQVVAGELFF	TGTGCCAGCAGTGAGGGACAGGTTGTCGCCGGGGAGCTGTTTTTT
.	.	15	TRBV13	TRBJ2-2	CASSRGYTNTGELFF	TGTGCCAGCAGTCGCGGTTATACGAACACCGGGGAGCTGTTTTTT
.	few	14	TRBV19	TRBJ2-2	CASSNREGTGELFF	TGTGCCAGTAGTAACCGGGAAGGCACCGGGGAGCTGTTTTTT
TRBD2	few	18	TRBV28	TRBJ2-3	CASPAGSVAGGDTDTQYF	TGTGCCAGCCCAGCGGGGAGCGTAGCGGGAGGGGACACAGATACGCAGTATTTT
.	few	12	TRBV29-1	TRBJ1-1	CSVSVWGTEAFF	TGCAGCGTTTCGGTTTGGGGCACTGAAGCTTTCTTT
TRBD1	many	15	TRBV3-1	TRBJ1-5	CASSPWDRGGQPQHF	TGTGCCAGCAGCCCTTGGGACAGGGGAGGGCAGCCCCAGCATTTT
TRBD2	many	16	TRBV2	TRBJ2-7	CASSGQTSGRGFGQYF	TGTGCCAGCAGTGGCCAGACTAGCGGGAGAGGTTTCGGGCAGTACTTC
TRBD1	many	15	TRBV25-1	TRBJ1-5	CASSAGQVSNQPQHF	TGTGCCAGCAGTGCAGGACAGGTCAGCAATCAGCCCCAGCATTTT
.	few	10	TRBV10-3	TRBJ1-2	CAIGDYGYTF	TGTGCCATCGGGGACTATGGCTACACCTTC
TRBD2	.	13	TRBV10-3	TRBJ2-2	CASASGGVGELFF	TGTGCCAGCGCTAGCGGGGGAGTCGGGGAGCTGTTTTTT
TRBD1	.	16	TRBV4-1	TRBJ2-5	CASSQDRTGAGETQYF	TGCGCCAGCAGCCAAGATCGGACAGGGGCGGGAGAGACCCAGTACTTC
TRBD1	.	12	TRBV20-1	TRBJ2-7	CSATGQSYEQYF	TGCAGTGCTACGGGACAGTCCTACGAGCAGTACTTC
.	many	13	TRBV5-1	TRBJ1-1	CASTQSLNTEAFF	TGCGCCAGCACCCAAAGCCTGAACACTGAAGCTTTCTTT
TRBD1	many	16	TRBV12-3/TRBV12-4	TRBJ1-6	CASSEGQGSFNSPLHF	TGTGCCAGCAGCGAGGGACAGGGGAGTTTCAATTCACCCCTCCACTTT
.	.	13	TRBV2	TRBJ2-3	CASRGAIGDTQYF	TGTGCCAGCAGAGGCGCGATCGGGGATACGCAGTATTTT
TRBD2	few	17	TRBV7-9	TRBJ2-1	CASSIQRLAGGYNEQFF	TGTGCCAGCAGCATCCAAAGGTTAGCGGGGGGTTACAATGAGCAGTTCTTC
TRBD1	few	15	TRBV18	TRBJ2-5	CASSPRQGAWETQYF	TGTGCCAGCTCACCACGACAGGGGGCTTGGGAGACCCAGTACTTC
TRBD2	.	12	TRBV7-6	TRBJ2-5	CASSSWWTSGRW	TGTGCCAGCAGCTCCTGGTGGACTAGCGGCCGATGG
.	.	15	TRBV12-5	TRBJ2-1	CASGSAGSSYNEQFF	TGTGCTAGTGGTAGTGCGGGAAGCTCCTACAATGAGCAGTTCTTC
.	.	12	TRBV20-1	TRBJ1-1	CSASPQVTEAFF	TGCAGTGCTAGTCCACAGGTCACTGAAGCTTTCTTT
.	few	14	TRBV12-3/TRBV12-4	TRBJ1-4	CASTGRSLNEKLFF	TGTGCCAGTACGGGAAGAAGCCTTAATGAAAAACTGTTTTTT
TRBD1	.	15	TRBV12-5	TRBJ2-1	CASGFPGQGFYEQFF	TGTGCTAGTGGTTTTCCGGGACAGGGGTTCTATGAGCAGTTCTTC
.	.	13	TRBV27	TRBJ2-7	CASSLFPSYEQYF	TGTGCCAGCAGTTTATTCCCCTCCTACGAGCAGTACTTC
.	.	14	TRBV6-1	TRBJ1-3	CASSEEQVGNTIYF	TGTGCCAGCAGTGAAGAGCAGGTTGGAAACACCATATATTTT
TRBD2	many	15	TRBV4-2	TRBJ2-5	CASSQVSGGQETQYF	TGTGCCAGCAGCCAAGTCAGCGGGGGGCAAGAGACCCAGTACTTC
.	.	17	TRBV5-1	TRBJ2-2	CASSSSGPTGGTGELFF	TGCGCCAGCAGCTCCTCCGGCCCTACGGGCGGCACCGGGGAGCTGTTTTTT
.	few	14	TRBV5-4	TRBJ1-2	CASSLGTDAYGYTF	TGTGCCAGCAGCTTGGGGACAGACGCCTATGGCTACACCTTC
.	many	15	TRBV20-1	TRBJ1-4	CSARDPRGLNEKLFF	TGCAGTGCTAGAGACCCCCGGGGCCTTAATGAAAAACTGTTTTTT
.	.	15	TRBV9	TRBJ2-2	CASSVDSGATGELFF	TGTGCCAGCAGCGTAGATTCGGGGGCCACCGGGGAGCTGTTTTTT